This passage covers 7 T cell receptor beta chains from one sample sequenced in a study of long-term antiretroviral therapy in people with HIV. It was version v3.0 of the immunoSEQ assay that was run at survey level. Generated by immunoSEQ multiplex PCR, the TCRdb table keeps only in-frame clones and is missing some. Counted here are approximately 20,000 clones, 70% to 85% occurring once; the ten biggest clones make up 4% to 6%. The sequencing used unsorted PBMCs, collected 0.5 years after starting antiretroviral therapy. These receptors were taken from a man younger than 30 with HIV.

This chain uses TRBV27 with TRBJ2-3; D assignment may be TRBD1 or TRBD2 (7 bases each). Trimming left V 6 bases short and J 1 base short, with 17 bases between. Germline V gives CDR1 MNHEY, CDR2 SMNVEV (reference sequence). This CDR3 comprises 16 residues. The CDR3 here is CASSSPQGGGTDTQYF. The CDR3 DNA follows: TGTGCCAGCAGCTCACCTCAGGGGGGGGGCACAGATACGCAGTATTTT.

The chain joins TRBV5-1 to TRBJ2-7; D is perhaps TRBD2 (5 bases). Germline V gives CDR1 SGHRS, CDR2 YFSETQ. The germline V and J ends were trimmed by 0 bases and 2 bases, with 12 bases remaining between them. The CDR3 sequence is 15 residues long. This CDR3 is CASSLGALATYEQYF. In nucleotides, the CDR3 is TGCGCCAGCAGCTTGGGTGCTCTAGCAACCTACGAGCAGTACTTC.

The gene calls are TRBV27 and TRBJ2-7, with 7 positions matching TRBD1. CDR3 length: 14 amino acids. The ends lost 4 bases at V and 0 bases at J; junction bases unmatched: 3. Germline CDR1 MNHEY, CDR2 SMNVEV (reference sequence). CDR3 region: CASSSGTVSYEQYF. The CDR3 nucleotides read TGTGCCAGCAGTTCCGGGACAGTCTCCTACGAGCAGTACTTC.

The chain recombines TRBV29-1 with TRBJ2-5; D gene uncertain. With 0 bases removed from V and 5 bases from J, the gap between germline ends came to 10 bases. The CDR3 is 13 amino acids. The germline V gene has CDR1 SQVTM and CDR2 ANQGSEA. As DNA, the CDR3 is TGCAGCGTTGAAGACAGGCGCCGGGAGACCCAGTACTTC. This translates into CSVEDRRRETQYF.

The chain employs TRBV18 and TRBJ2-1; the match to TRBD2 covers 9 bases. With V trimmed by 2 bases and J by 9 bases, 14 bases remained unmatched. Germline CDR1 KGHSH, CDR2 LQKENI. The CDR3 is 17 residues long. CDR3: CASSPSTLAGSRIEQFF. CDR3 DNA: TGTGCCAGCTCACCATCGACCCTAGCGGGAAGCCGTATTGAGCAGTTCTTC. Supplemented by reference TRBV18 and TRBJ2-1, the full variable domain reads NAGVMQNPRHLVRRRGQEARLRCSPMKGHSHVYWYRQLPEEGLKFMVYLQKENIIDESGMPKERFSAEFPKEGPSILRIQQVVRGDSAAYFCASSPSTLAGSRIEQFFGPGTRLTVL.

This chain joins TRBV5-1 and TRBJ1-5; no clear D gene. Trimming cost V 4 bases and J 2 bases, with 7 bases left between them. The CDR3 sequence is 13 residues long. CDR1 is SGHRS, CDR2 YFSETQ, per germline. The CDR3 is CASSLTGNQPQHF. In DNA, the CDR3 is TGCGCCAGCAGCCTAACCGGCAATCAGCCCCAGCATTTT.

The V call is TRBV4-2, the J call TRBJ2-7, with 7 bases identical to TRBD1. This CDR3 comprises 14 residues. Germline CDR1 is LGHNA and CDR2 is YNFKEQ. After removal of 5 bases from V and 4 bases from J, the junction contained 8 bases not matched to a gene. The chain's CDR3 is CASSFPGQQYEQYF. Here the CDR3 DNA reads TGTGCCAGCAGCTTCCCGGGACAGCAGTACGAGCAGTACTTC.